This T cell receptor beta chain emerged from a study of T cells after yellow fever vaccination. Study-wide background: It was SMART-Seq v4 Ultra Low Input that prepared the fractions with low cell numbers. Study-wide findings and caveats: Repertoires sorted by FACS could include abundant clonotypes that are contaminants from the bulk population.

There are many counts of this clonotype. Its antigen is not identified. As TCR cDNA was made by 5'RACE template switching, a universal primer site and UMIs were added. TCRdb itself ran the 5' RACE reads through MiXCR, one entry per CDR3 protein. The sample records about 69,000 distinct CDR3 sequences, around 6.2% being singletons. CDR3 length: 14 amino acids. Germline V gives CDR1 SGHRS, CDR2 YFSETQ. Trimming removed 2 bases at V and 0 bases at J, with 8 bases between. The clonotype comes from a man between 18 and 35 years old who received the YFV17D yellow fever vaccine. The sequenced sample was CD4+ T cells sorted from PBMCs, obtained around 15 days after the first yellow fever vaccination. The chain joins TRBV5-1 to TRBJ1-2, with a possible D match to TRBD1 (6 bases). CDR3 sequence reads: CASSFWTANYGYTF. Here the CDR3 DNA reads TGCGCCAGCAGCTTCTGGACAGCTAACTATGGCTACACCTTC.